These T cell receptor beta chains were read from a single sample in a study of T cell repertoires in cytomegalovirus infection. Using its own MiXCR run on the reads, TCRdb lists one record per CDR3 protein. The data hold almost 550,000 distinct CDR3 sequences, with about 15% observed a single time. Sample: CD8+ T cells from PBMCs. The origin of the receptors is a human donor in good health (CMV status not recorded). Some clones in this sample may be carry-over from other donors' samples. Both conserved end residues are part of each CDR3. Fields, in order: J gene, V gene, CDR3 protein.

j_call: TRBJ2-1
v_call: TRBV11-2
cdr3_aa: CASSLWTSGVYNEQFF

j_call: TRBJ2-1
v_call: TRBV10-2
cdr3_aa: CASRDSRGEQFF

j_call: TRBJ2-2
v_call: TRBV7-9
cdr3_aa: CASSHDRGGNTGELFF

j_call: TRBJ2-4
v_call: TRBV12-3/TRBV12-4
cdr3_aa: CASSSGGGPLAKNIQYF

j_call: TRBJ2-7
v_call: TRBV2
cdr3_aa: CAIETGGFDEQYF

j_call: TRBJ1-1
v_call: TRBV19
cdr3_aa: CASSIGHSMNTEAFF

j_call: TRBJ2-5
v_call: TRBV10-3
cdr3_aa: CAISELGILAGNNSQETQYF

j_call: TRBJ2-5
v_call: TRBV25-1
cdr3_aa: CASTLWGGEETQYF

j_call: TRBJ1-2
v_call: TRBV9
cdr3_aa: CASSDSGQSPNYGYTF

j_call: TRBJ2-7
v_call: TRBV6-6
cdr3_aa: CASSYEEIAGGNYEQYF

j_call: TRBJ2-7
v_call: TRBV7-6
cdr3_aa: CASSPGASPSEQYF

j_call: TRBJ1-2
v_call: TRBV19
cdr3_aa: CASSMDRNYGYTF

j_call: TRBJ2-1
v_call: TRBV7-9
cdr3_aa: CASSSGQGADFEFF

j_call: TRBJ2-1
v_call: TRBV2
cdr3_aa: CASRDSYNEQFF

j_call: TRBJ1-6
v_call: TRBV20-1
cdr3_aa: CSARDRRGVNNSPLHF

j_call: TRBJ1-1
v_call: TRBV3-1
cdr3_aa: CASSHARRPNTEAFF

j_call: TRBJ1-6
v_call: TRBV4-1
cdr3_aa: CASSQASPGHSRDSPLHF

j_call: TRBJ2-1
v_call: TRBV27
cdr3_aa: CASSTGANNEQFF

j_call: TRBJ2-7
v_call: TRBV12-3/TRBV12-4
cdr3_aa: CASSFTAYPSYEQYF

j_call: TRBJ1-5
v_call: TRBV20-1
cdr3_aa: CSARDVGSAAGNQPQHF

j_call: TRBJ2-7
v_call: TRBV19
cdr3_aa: CASSSRHGSSYEQYF

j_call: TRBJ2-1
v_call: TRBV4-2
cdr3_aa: CASSQVTSGGNEQFF

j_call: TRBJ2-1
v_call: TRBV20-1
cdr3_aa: CSARDLGSREFF

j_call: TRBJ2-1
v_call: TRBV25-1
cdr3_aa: CASSEAGLGTYNEQFF

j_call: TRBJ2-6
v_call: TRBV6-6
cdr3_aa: CATPSGEGAGANVLTF

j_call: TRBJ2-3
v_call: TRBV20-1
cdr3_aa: CSARDHGSTDTQYF

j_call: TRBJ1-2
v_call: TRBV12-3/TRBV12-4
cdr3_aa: CASSGTANYGYTF

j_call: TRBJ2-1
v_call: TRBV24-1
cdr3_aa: CATSDLGSGDEQFF

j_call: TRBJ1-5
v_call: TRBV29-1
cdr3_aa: CSVVDSSNQPQHF

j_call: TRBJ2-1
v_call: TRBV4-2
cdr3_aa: CASSQDRAGGANEQFF

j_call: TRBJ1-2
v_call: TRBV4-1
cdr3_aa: CASSQVGQGARYGYTF

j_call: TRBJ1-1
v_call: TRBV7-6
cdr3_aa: CASSLKWRGAGAEAFF

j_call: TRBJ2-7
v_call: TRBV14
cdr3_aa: CASSQRRGQGSYEQYF

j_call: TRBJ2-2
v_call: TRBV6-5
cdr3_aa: CASSYSGPATGELFF

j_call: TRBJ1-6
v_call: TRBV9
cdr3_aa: CASSVGGRESPLHF

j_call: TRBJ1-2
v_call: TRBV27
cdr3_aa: CASSPGGNYSYTF

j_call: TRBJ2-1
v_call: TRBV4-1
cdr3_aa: CASTGTGGRNEQFF

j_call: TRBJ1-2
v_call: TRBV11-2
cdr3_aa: CASSPLGAGYGYTF

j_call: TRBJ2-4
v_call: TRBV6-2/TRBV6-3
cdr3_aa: CASSYSPGLAGPLAKNIQYF

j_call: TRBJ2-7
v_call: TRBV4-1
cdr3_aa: CASSQKLAGEQYF

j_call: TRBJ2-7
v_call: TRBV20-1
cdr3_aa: CSATTSGSYEQYF

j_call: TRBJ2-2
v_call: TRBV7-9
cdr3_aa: CASSLRPNTGELFF

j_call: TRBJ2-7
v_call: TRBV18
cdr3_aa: CASSPEDRANEQYF

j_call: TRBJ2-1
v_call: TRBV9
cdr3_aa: CASSVTSGANEQFF

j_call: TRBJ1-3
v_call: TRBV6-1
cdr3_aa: CASSDRTGNTIYF

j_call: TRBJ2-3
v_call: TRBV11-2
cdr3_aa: CASSLMSGASTDTQYF

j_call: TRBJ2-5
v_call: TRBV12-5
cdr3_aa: CASGLDRKETQYF

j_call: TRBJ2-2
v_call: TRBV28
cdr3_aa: CASSSPRAGTGAGELFF

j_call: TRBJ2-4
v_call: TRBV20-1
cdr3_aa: CSASRDTRDIQYF

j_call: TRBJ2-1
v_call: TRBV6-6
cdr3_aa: CASSGSWDEQFF

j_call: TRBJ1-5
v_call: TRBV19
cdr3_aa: CASSTNQGFGNQPQHF

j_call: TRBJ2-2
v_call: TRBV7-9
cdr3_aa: CASSFTGGGAGELFF

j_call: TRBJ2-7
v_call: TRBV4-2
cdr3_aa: CASSPGTSGGLEQYF

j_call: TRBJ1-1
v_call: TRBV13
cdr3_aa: CASSQVRTEAFF